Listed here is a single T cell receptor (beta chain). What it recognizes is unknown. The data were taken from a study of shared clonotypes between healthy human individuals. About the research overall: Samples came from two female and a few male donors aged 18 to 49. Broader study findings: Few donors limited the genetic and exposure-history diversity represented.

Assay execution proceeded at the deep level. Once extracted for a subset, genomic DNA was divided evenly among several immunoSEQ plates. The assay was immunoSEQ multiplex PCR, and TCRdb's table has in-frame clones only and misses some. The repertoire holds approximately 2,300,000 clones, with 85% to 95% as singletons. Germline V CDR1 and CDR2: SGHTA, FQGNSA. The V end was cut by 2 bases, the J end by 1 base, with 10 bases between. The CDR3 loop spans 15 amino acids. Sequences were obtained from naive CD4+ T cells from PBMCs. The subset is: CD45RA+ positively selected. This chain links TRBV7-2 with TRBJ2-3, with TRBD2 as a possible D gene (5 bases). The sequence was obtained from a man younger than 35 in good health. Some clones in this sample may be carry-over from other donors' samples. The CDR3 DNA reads TGTGCCAGCAGCTTACAGGCTAGCCGCACAGATACGCAGTATTTT. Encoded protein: CASSLQASRTDTQYF.